This T cell receptor (beta chain) comes out of a study of T cells in Graves' hyperthyroidism and ophthalmopathy. Regarding the study as a whole: Blood also showed most of the thyroid clonotypes that were expanded above 0.001. Progression to ophthalmopathy was predicted a median of 6.5 months early. Separating ophthalmopathy from stable hyperthyroidism was achieved by a 13 V-J model.

TCR beta CDR3 sequences were amplified from RNA transcripts. Initially, a first-round RT-PCR of the TCR CDR3 employed the HTBI primer set. TCRdb ran MiXCR on the multiplex PCR reads and lists one entry per CDR3 protein. The table records approximately 740,000 distinct CDR3 sequences, around 15% of them present only once. The source of the PBMCs was around 10 ml of fresh peripheral blood. This clonotype was detected ten times or more. The target antigen is unknown. CDR1 and CDR2 (germline): SGHTA, FQGNSA. The V gene end was trimmed by 2 bases and the J gene end by 6 bases; junction bases not matched to a gene: 9. CDR3 length: 16 residues.

The clonotype originates from a woman aged 18-30 years with Graves' hyperthyroidism. The chain carries TRBV7-2 and TRBJ2-4; 8 positions match TRBD1. Specimen: blood. The CDR3 loop reads CASSLTGGKGGNIQYF. CDR3 nucleotide sequence: TGTGCCAGCAGCTTAACAGGGGGTAAAGGGGGAAACATTCAGTACTTC.